This TCR beta chain comes out of a study of T-cell memory formation after mild COVID-19. Study information: There were largely donor-specific TCR clusters.

CDR3 length: 15 amino acids. Germline V gene lookup returns CDR1 SNHLY and CDR2 FYNNEI. Trimming took 7 bases from V and 2 from J; bases not matched to a gene: 11. Sample barcodes and UMIs were carried by the TCR alpha and TCR beta cDNA libraries that 5'RACE generated with constant-segment primers. TCRdb fed the 5' RACE reads into MiXCR, producing one record per CDR3 protein. The sample holds about 470,000 distinct CDR3 sequences; about 20% are singletons and the top ten take approximately 13%. The V and J genes are TRBV2 and TRBJ2-7; the match to TRBD1 covers 7 bases. This sequence originates from an adult woman who had mild COVID-19 (a few samples of this study predate the infection). Cell type and time point are not known. Material for sequencing was PBMCs or a T cell subset sorted from them (not recorded which). CDR3 in amino acids: CASKVDRSPTYEQYF. DNA of the CDR3: TGTGCCAGCAAGGTGGACAGGTCCCCCACCTACGAGCAGTACTTC.